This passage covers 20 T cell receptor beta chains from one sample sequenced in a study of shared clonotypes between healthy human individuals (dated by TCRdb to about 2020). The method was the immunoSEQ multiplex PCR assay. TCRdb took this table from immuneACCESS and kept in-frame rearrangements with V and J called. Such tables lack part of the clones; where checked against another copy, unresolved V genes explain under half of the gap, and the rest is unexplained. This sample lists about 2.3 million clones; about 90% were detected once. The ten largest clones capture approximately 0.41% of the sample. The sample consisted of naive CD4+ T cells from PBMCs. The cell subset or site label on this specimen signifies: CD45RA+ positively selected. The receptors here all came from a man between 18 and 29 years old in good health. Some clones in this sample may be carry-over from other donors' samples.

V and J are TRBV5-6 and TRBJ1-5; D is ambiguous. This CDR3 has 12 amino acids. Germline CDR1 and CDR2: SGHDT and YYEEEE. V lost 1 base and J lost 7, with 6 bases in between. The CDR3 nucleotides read TGTGCCAGCAGCTTGCCCGCACAGCCCCAGCATTTT. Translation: CASSLPAQPQHF.

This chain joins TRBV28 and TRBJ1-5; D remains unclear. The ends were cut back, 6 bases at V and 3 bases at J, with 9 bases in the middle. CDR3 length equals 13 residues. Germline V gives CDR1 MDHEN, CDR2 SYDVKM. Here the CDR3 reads CASRYLDNQPQHF. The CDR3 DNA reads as TGTGCCAGCAGATATCTAGACAATCAGCCCCAGCATTTT.

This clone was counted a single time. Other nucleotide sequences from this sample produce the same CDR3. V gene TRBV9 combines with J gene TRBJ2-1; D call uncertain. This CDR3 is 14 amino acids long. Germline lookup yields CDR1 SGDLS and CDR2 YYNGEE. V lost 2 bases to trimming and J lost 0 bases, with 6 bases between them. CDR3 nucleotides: TGTGCCAGCAGCGTGGCTTCCTCCTACAATGAGCAGTTCTTC. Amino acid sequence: CASSVASSYNEQFF.

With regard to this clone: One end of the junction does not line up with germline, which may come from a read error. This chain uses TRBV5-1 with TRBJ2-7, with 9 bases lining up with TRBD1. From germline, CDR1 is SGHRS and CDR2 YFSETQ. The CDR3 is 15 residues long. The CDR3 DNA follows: TGCGCCAGCACCTTGGGAACAGGGGGCTACTACGAGCAGTACTTC. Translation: CASTLGTGGYYEQYF.

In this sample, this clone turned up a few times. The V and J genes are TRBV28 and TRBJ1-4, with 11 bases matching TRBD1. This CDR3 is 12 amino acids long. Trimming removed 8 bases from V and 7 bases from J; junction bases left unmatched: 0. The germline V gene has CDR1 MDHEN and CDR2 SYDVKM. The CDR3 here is CASGTGGEKLFF. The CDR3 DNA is TGTGCCAGCGGGACAGGGGGTGAAAAACTGTTTTTT. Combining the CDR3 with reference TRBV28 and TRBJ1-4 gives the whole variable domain DVKVTQSSRYLVKRTGEKVFLECVQDMDHENMFWYRQDPGLGLRLIYFSYDVKMKEKGDIPEGYSVSREKKERFSLILESASTNQTSMYLCASGTGGEKLFFGSGTQLSVL.

In DNA form, the CDR3 reads TGCGCCAGCAGCTTGGTCGCGGAGGGCACAGATACGCAGTATTTT. Protein sequence: CASSLVAEGTDTQYF. The chain uses TRBV5-1 and TRBJ2-3, with a possible D match to TRBD2 (5 bases). Germline values: CDR1 SGHRS, CDR2 YFSETQ. The CDR3 spans 15 residues. V was cut by 0 bases and J by 1 base, with 9 bases left in between. Looking up the rest from reference TRBV5-1 and TRBJ2-3 gives the full variable domain: KAGVTQTPRYLIKTRGQQVTLSCSPISGHRSVSWYQQTPGQGLQFLFEYFSETQRNKGNFPGRFSGRQFSNSRSEMNVSTLELGDSALYLCASSLVAEGTDTQYFGPGTRLTVL.

CDR3 DNA: TGTGCCAGTAATCGGGCAGGGATGAGCAATCAGCCCCAGCATTTT. Its translation is CASNRAGMSNQPQHF. J is TRBJ1-5 and V is TRBV19; D is possibly TRBD1 (5 bases). The CDR3 is 15 residues long. V lost 7 bases and J lost 1, with 14 bases in between. Germline V gives CDR1 LNHDA, CDR2 SQIVND (reference sequence).

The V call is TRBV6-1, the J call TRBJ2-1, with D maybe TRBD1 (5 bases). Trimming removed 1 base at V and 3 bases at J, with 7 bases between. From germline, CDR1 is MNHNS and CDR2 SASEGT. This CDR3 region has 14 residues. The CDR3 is CASSEDRIYNEQFF. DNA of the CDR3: TGTGCCAGCAGTGAAGACAGGATCTACAATGAGCAGTTCTTC.

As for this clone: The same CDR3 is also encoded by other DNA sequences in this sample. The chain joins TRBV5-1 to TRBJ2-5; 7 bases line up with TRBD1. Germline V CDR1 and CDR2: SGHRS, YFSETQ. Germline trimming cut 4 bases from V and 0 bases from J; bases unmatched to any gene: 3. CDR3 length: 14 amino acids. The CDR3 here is CASSPGQHQETQYF. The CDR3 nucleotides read TGCGCCAGCAGCCCGGGACAGCACCAAGAGACCCAGTACTTC. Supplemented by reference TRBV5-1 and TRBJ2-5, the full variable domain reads KAGVTQTPRYLIKTRGQQVTLSCSPISGHRSVSWYQQTPGQGLQFLFEYFSETQRNKGNFPGRFSGRQFSNSRSEMNVSTLELGDSALYLCASSPGQHQETQYFGPGTRLLVL.

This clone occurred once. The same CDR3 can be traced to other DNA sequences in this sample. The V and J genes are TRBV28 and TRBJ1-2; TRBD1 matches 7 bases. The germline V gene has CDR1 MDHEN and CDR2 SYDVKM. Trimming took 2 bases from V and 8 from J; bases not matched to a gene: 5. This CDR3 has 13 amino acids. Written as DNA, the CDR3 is TGTGCCAGCAGTTTAAAGGGGGCGCGAGGCTACACCTTC. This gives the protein CASSLKGARGYTF.

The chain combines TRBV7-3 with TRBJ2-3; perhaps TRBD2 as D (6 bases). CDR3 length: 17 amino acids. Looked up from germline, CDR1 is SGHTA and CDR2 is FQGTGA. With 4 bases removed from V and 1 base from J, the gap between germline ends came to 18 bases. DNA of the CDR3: TGTGCCAGCAGCTCTAGCCCTACTAGCTTTGGCACAGATACGCAGTATTTT. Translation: CASSSSPTSFGTDTQYF.

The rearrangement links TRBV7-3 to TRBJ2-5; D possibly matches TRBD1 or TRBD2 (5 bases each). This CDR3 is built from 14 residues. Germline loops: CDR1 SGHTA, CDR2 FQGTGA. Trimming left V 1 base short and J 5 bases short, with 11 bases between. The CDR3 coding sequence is TGTGCCAGCAGCTTAAGTAGGGGCGGGGAGACCCAGTACTTC. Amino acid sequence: CASSLSRGGETQYF.

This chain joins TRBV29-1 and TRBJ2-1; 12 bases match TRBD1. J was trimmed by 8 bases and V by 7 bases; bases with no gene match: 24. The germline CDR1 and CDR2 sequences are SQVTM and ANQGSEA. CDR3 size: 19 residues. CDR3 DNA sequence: TGCAGCGCCCGGATGGGACAGGGGGCAAGCGGGAGGGCCGGGGATGAGCAGTTCTTC. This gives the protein CSARMGQGASGRAGDEQFF.

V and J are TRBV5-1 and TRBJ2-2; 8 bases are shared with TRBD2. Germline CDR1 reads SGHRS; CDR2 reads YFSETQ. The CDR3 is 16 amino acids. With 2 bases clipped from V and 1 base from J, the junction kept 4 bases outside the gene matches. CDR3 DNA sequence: TGCGCCAGCAGCTTTGGCACTAGCGGGAACACCGGGGAGCTGTTTTTT. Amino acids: CASSFGTSGNTGELFF.

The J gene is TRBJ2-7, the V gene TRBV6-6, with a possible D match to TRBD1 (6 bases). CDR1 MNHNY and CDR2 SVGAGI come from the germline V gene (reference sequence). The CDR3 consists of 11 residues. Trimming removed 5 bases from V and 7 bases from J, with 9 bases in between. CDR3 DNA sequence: TGTGCCAGCAGTATAGGGGGAGAGCAGTACTTC. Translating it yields CASSIGGEQYF.

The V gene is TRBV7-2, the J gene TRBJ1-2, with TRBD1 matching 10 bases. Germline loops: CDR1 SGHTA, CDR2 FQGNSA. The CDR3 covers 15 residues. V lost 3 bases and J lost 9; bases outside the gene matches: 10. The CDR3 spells CASSFRLGTGASYTF. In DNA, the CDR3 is TGTGCCAGCAGCTTTCGATTAGGGACAGGGGCCAGCTACACCTTC.

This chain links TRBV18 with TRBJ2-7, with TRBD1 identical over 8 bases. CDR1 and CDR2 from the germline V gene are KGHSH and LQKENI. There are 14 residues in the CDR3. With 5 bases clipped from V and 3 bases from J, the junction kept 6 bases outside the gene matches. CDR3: CASSGDRTIYEQYF. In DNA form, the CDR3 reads TGTGCCAGCTCAGGGGACAGGACCATCTACGAGCAGTACTTC.

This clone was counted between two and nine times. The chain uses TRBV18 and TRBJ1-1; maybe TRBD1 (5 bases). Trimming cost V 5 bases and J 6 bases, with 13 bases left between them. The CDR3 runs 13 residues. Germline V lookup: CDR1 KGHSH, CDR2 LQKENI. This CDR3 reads CASSSRQPPEAFF. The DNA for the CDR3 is TGTGCCAGCTCATCCCGACAGCCACCTGAAGCTTTCTTT.

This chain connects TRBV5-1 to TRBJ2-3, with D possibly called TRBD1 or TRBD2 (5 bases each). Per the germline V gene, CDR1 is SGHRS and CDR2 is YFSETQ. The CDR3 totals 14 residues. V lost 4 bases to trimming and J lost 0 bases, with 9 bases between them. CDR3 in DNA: TGCGCCAGCAGCGGGGACCATAGCACAGATACGCAGTATTTT. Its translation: CASSGDHSTDTQYF.

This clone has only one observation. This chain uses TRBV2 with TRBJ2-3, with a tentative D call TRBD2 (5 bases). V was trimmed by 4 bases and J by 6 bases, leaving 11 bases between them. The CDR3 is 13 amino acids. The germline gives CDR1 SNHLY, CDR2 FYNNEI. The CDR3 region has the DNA TGTGCCAGCAGTGCGGCTAGCAGGGATACGCAGTATTTT. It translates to CASSAASRDTQYF.